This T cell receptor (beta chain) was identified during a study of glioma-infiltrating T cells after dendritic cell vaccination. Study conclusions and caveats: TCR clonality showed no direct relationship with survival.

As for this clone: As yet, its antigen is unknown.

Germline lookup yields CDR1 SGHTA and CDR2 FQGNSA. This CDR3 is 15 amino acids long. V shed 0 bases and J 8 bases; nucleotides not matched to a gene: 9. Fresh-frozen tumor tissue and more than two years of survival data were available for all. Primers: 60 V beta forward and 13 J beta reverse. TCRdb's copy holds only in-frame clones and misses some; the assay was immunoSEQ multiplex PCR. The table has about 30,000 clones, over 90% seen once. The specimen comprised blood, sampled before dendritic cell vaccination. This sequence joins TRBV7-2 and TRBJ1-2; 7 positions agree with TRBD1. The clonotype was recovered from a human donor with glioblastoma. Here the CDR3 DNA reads TGTGCCAGCAGCTTAGCACCAGGACAGGTCGGCGGCTACACCTTC. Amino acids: CASSLAPGQVGGYTF.